This T cell receptor (beta chain) was identified during a study of OX40 agonist ivuxolimab in advanced cancers. Study overall: Anti-PD-1, anti-PD-L1 or anti-CTLA-4 therapy given earlier was allowed, and 35% to 50% had some.

The CDR3 covers 15 residues. Germline lookup yields CDR1 SEHNR and CDR2 FQNEAQ (reference sequence). V was shortened by 0 bases and J by 7 bases, with 15 bases between the two germline ends. The investigators sampled blood at baseline, at cycle 4 day 1, and at cycle 7 day 1. Clones were read by immunoSEQ multiplex PCR, and TCRdb kept only the in-frame ones, dropping some. Here the sample spans about 68,000 clones, 70% to 90% being singletons. The chain links TRBV7-9 to TRBJ2-5; D gene ambiguous. This sequence originates from an adult with an advanced solid tumor such as melanoma, head and neck, liver or kidney cancer. The sample here was CD4+ or CD8+ T cells sorted from blood, taken in a trial of the OX40 agonist ivuxolimab. The CDR3 is CASSLAPVQLGTQYF. The CDR3 coding sequence is TGTGCCAGCAGCTTAGCCCCTGTCCAGCTAGGGACCCAGTACTTC. The full variable domain, completed using reference TRBV7-9 and TRBJ2-5, is DTGVSQNPRHKITKRGQNVTFRCDPISEHNRLYWYRQTLGQGPEFLTYFQNEAQLEKSRLLSDRFSAERPKGSFSTLEIQRTEQGDSAMYLCASSLAPVQLGTQYFGPGTRLLVL.